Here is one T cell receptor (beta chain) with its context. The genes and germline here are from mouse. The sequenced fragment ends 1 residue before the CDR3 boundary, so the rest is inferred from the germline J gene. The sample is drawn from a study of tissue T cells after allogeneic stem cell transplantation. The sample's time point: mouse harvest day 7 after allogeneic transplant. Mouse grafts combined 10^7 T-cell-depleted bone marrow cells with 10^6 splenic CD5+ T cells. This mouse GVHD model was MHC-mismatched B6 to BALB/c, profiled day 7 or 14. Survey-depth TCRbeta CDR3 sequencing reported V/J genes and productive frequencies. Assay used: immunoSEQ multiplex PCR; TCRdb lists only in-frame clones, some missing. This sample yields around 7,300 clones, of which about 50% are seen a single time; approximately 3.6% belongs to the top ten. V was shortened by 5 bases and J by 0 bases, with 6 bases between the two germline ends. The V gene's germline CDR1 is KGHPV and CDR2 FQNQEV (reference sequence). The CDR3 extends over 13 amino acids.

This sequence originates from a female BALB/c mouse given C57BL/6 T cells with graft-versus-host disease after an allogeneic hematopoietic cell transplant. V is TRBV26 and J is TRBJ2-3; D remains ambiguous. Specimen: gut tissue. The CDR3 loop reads CASSGSSAETLYF. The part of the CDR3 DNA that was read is TGTGCCAGCAGTGGATCTAGTGCAGAAACGCTGTAT. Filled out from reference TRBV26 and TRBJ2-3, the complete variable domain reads NSKVIQTPRYLVKGQGQKAKMRCIPEKGHPVVFWYQQNKNNEFKFLINFQNQEVLQQIDMTEKRFSAECPSNSPCSLEIQSSEAGDSALYLCASSGSSAETLYFGSGTRLTVL.